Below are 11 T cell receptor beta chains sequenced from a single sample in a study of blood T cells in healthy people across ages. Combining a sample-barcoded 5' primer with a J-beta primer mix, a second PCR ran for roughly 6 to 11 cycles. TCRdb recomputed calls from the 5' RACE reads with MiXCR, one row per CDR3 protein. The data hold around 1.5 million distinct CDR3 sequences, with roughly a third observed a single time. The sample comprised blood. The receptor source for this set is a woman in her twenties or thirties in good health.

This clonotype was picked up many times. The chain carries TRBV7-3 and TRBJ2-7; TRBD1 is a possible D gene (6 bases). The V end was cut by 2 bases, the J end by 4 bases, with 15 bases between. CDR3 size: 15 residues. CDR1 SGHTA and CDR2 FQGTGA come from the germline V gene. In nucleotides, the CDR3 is TGTGCCAGCAGCTTAGGCCCGGGACACCCTTACGAGCAGTACTTC. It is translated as CASSLGPGHPYEQYF.

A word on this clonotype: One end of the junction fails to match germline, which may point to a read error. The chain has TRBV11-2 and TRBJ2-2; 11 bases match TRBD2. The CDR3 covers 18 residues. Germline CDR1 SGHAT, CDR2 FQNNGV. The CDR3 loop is CASSFRLAGGRNTGELFF. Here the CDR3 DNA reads TGTGCCAGTAGCTTCAGGCTAGCGGGAGGACGGAACACCGGGGAGCTGTTTTTT.

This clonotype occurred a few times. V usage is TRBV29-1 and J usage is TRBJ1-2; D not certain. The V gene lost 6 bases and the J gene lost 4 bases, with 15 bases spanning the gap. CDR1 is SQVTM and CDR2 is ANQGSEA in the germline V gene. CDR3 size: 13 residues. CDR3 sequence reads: CSVGGEGLYGYTF. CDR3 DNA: TGCAGCGTCGGTGGGGAAGGACTCTATGGCTACACCTTC.

This CDR3 reads CASSLDNWIDPDTQYF. The CDR3 nucleotides read TGCGCCAGCAGCCTAGACAACTGGATTGATCCAGATACGCAGTATTTT. This chain links TRBV4-1 with TRBJ2-3; D gene uncertain. Trimming removed 4 bases from V and 4 bases from J, with 18 bases in between. The CDR3 sequence is 16 residues long. Germline V CDR1 and CDR2: MGHRA, YSYEKL.

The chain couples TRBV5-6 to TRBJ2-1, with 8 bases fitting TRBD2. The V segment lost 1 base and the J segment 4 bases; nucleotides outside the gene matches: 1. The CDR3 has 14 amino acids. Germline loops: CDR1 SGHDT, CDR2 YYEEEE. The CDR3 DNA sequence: TGTGCCAGCAGCTTGATAGCGGGGTACAATGAGCAGTTCTTC. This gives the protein CASSLIAGYNEQFF.

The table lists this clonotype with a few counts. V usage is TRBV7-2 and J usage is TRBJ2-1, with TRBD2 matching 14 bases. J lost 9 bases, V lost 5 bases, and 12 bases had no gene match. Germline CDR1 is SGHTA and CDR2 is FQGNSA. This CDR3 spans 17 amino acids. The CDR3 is CASSIRLAGGFGFEQFF. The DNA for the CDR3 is TGTGCCAGCAGCATAAGACTAGCGGGAGGGTTTGGTTTTGAGCAGTTCTTC.

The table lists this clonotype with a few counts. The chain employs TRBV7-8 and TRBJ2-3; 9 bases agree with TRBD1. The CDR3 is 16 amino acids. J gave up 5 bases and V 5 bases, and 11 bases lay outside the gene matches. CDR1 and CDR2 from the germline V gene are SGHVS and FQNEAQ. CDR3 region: CASSQKGQGVVDTQYF. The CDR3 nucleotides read TGTGCCAGCAGCCAAAAGGGACAGGGAGTTGTAGATACGCAGTATTTT.

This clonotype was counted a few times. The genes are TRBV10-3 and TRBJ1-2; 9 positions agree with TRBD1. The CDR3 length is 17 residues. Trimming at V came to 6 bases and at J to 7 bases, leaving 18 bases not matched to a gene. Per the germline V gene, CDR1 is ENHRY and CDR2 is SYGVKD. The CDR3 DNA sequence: TGTGCCATCAGCGCCAACCGGGACAGGGTGCCAATTCCTGGCTACACCTTC. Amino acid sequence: CAISANRDRVPIPGYTF.

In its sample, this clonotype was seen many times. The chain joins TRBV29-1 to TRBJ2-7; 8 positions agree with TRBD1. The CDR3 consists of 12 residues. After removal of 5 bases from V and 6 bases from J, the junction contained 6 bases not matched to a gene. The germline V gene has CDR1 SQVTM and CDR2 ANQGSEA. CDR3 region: CSVFGQGREQYF. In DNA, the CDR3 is TGCAGCGTTTTTGGACAGGGTCGCGAGCAGTACTTC.

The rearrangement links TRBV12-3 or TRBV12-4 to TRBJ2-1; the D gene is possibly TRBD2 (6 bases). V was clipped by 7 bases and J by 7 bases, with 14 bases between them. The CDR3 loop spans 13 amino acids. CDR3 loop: CASTPGRINEQFF. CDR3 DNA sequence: TGTGCCAGCACTCCTGGGAGGATTAATGAGCAGTTCTTC.

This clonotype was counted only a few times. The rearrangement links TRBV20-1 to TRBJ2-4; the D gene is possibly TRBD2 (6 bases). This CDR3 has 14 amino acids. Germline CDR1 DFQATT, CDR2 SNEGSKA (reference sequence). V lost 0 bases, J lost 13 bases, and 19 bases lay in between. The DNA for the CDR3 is TGCAGTGCTAGAGATGTCTTTTCTCCGGGGGAGCAGTACTTC. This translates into CSARDVFSPGEQYF.